This T cell receptor (beta chain) is from a study of T cell responses to AZD1222 COVID-19 vaccine. Study-wide findings and caveats: Spike was spanned by vaccine-associated CD4 TCRs, with dominance at 160-218 and 743-854. Donors were mostly white British, more females; clonal diversity possibly underestimated. Compared with day 0, the breadth and depth of the Spike-specific TCR repertoire rose significantly after two doses of AZD1222. Repertoires were collected only later (after the peak T cell response had occurred).

The assay was immunoSEQ multiplex PCR, and TCRdb's table has in-frame clones only and misses some. The sample lists around 70,000 clones, roughly 87% occurring once. For this clone: Its specificity is not known.

The germline gives CDR1 SGHTA, CDR2 FQGNSA. The ends lost 3 bases at V and 2 bases at J; junction bases unmatched: 5. This CDR3 spans 16 amino acids. The sequencing here drew on peripheral blood, taken 28 days after the second AZD1222 dose. The chain has TRBV7-2 and TRBJ2-5; 11 nucleotides match TRBD2. This receptor was identified in an adult who received the AZD1222 COVID-19 vaccine. CDR3 residues: CASSFTGTSGQETQYF. The CDR3 nucleotides read TGTGCCAGCAGCTTCACCGGGACTAGCGGACAAGAGACCCAGTACTTC. Full variable domain (remainder filled in from reference TRBV7-2 and TRBJ2-5): GAGVSQSPSNKVTEKGKDVELRCDPISGHTALYWYRQSLGQGLEFLIYFQGNSAPDKSGLPSDRFSAERTGGSVSTLTIQRTQQEDSAVYLCASSFTGTSGQETQYFGPGTRLLVL.